Following are 23 T cell receptor beta chains from one sample sequenced in a study of shared clonotypes between healthy human individuals. Assay: immunoSEQ multiplex PCR; the TCRdb copy retains only in-frame clones and omits some. The sample holds about half a million clones; around 75% are singletons and the top ten take roughly 13%. The specimen sequenced was PBMCs. The receptors derive from a woman in her thirties or forties in good health. Some clones in this sample may be carry-over from other donors' samples.

This sequence joins TRBV7-6 and TRBJ2-3; possibly TRBD1 or TRBD2 for D (5 bases each). CDR3 size: 12 residues. V shed 5 bases and J shed 3 bases, with 6 bases lying between them. Germline V gene lookup returns CDR1 SGHVS and CDR2 FNYEAQ. CDR3 nucleotides: TGTGCCAGCAGCGAGGGGACAGATACGCAGTATTTT. This codes for CASSEGTDTQYF.

The genes are TRBV11-2 and TRBJ2-1; 10 bases fit TRBD2. V trimming: 5 bases; J trimming: 7 bases; junction bases outside the gene matches: 8. Germline values: CDR1 SGHAT, CDR2 FQNNGV. The CDR3 is made up of 15 amino acids. CDR3 sequence (DNA): TGTGCCAGCAGCCCTCTAGCGGGAGCATTAAATGAGCAGTTCTTC. Translating gives CASSPLAGALNEQFF.

This chain uses TRBV11-1 with TRBJ2-5; 8 bases agree with TRBD1. Germline values: CDR1 SGHAT, CDR2 FQDESV (reference sequence). The CDR3 is made up of 13 amino acids. The junction had 4 bases not matched to a gene; V was cut back by 7 bases and J by 3 bases. This CDR3 is CASKMTGEETQYF. The CDR3 DNA sequence: TGTGCCAGCAAGATGACAGGGGAAGAGACCCAGTACTTC.

This clone is a singleton in its sample. The chain uses TRBV29-1 and TRBJ2-1; 11 positions agree with TRBD2. Germline values: CDR1 SQVTM, CDR2 ANQGSEA. Trimming cost V 6 bases and J 6 bases; bases outside gene matches: 22. The CDR3 length is 19 residues. The CDR3 region has the DNA TGCAGCGTCCTGGCGGGCCTACCAGACTTTAGCGGGAGGGGCAATGAGCAGTTCTTC. It translates to CSVLAGLPDFSGRGNEQFF.

This rearrangement joins TRBV7-2 to TRBJ1-2; 11 positions match TRBD1. The ends lost 5 bases at V and 7 bases at J; junction bases unmatched: 12. Germline assignment: CDR1 SGHTA and CDR2 FQGNSA. The CDR3 sequence is 16 residues long. CDR3 sequence: CASSTFLGQGASGYTF. CDR3 DNA: TGTGCCAGCAGCACGTTTCTAGGACAGGGGGCAAGTGGCTACACCTTC. Full variable domain (missing parts from reference TRBV7-2 and TRBJ1-2): GAGVSQSPSNKVTEKGKDVELRCDPISGHTALYWYRQSLGQGLEFLIYFQGNSAPDKSGLPSDRFSAERTGGSVSTLTIQRTQQEDSAVYLCASSTFLGQGASGYTFGSGTRLTVV.

As to this clone: A read error is likely here: a far larger clone is one base away. The rearrangement joins TRBV4-2 to TRBJ1-2; D might be TRBD1 (5 bases). There are 16 residues in the CDR3. CDR1 and CDR2 (germline): LGHNA, YNFKEQ. The CDR3 reads CACSQFTPRQGDGYTF. DNA for the CDR3: TGTGCCTGCAGCCAATTTACCCCCAGGCAGGGAGATGGCTACACCTTC.

This clone has at least ten counts. The rearrangement joins TRBV5-1 to TRBJ2-7, with TRBD1 as a possible D gene (5 bases). CDR1 is SGHRS, CDR2 YFSETQ, per germline. The CDR3 loop spans 15 amino acids. Trimming stripped 2 bases from V and 1 base from J, with 13 bases between. The CDR3 coding sequence is TGCGCCAGCAGCTTCATGGACACCGCATCCTACGAGCAGTACTTC. Protein sequence: CASSFMDTASYEQYF.

The CDR3 region is CASSEQVGETQYF. The CDR3, as DNA: TGTGCCAGCAGTGAACAGGTGGGGGAGACCCAGTACTTC. The J gene is TRBJ2-5, the V gene TRBV2; D is undetermined. The CDR3 has 13 residues. In germline, CDR1 is SNHLY, CDR2 FYNNEI. Trimming took off 2 bases at V and 5 bases at J, with 9 bases between the two ends.

The sample holds a few counts of this clone. In the same sample, other DNA sequences code for this CDR3. The V gene is TRBV6-5, the J gene TRBJ1-5, with TRBD1 identical over 8 bases. With V trimmed by 6 bases and J by 1 base, 5 bases remained unmatched. CDR1 MNHEY and CDR2 SVGAGI come from the germline V gene. CDR3 length equals 15 residues. CDR3 bases: TGTGCCAGCAGCTCCACAGGGGGAAGCAATCAGCCCCAGCATTTT. This codes for CASSSTGGSNQPQHF.

The chain recombines TRBV6-1 with TRBJ2-3; 12 nucleotides line up with TRBD1. The CDR3 spans 14 residues. V trimming: 6 bases; J trimming: 4 bases; junction bases outside the gene matches: 2. From germline, CDR1 is MNHNS and CDR2 SASEGT. CDR3 sequence (DNA): TGTGCCAGCAGCGGGACAGGGGGCCCAGATACGCAGTATTTT. As protein: CASSGTGGPDTQYF.

Remarks on this clone: This same CDR3 is encoded by further DNA sequences in the sample. V usage is TRBV11-2 and J usage is TRBJ2-5, with 8 positions matching TRBD2. The J segment lost 5 bases and the V segment lost 3 bases, leaving 2 bases of the junction unmatched. CDR1 is SGHAT, CDR2 FQNNGV, per germline. The CDR3 has 13 residues. CDR3 amino acids: CASSFGRGETQYF. The CDR3 nucleotides read TGTGCCAGCAGCTTCGGGAGGGGCGAGACCCAGTACTTC. Looking up the rest from reference TRBV11-2 and TRBJ2-5 gives the full variable domain: EAGVAQSPRYKIIEKRQSVAFWCNPISGHATLYWYQQILGQGPKLLIQFQNNGVVDDSQLPKDRFSAERLKGVDSTLKIQPAKLEDSAVYLCASSFGRGETQYFGPGTRLLVL.

V is TRBV4-2 and J is TRBJ2-3, with 9 bases identical to TRBD2. The CDR3 totals 18 residues. The ends lost 1 base at V and 0 bases at J; junction bases unmatched: 8. Germline CDR1 reads LGHNA; CDR2 reads YNFKEQ. In DNA, the CDR3 is TGTGCCAGCAGCCAAGCGGGGTCCGGGACTAGCAGCACAGATACGCAGTATTTT. Residues: CASSQAGSGTSSTDTQYF.

The rearrangement joins TRBV19 to TRBJ2-1, with 8 nucleotides matching TRBD2. The V gene's germline CDR1 is LNHDA and CDR2 SQIVND (reference sequence). The CDR3 extends over 15 amino acids. The junction had 8 bases not matched to a gene; V was cut back by 1 base and J by 9 bases. CDR3 loop: CASSIVKAGEGEQFF. CDR3 DNA sequence: TGTGCCAGTAGTATAGTAAAAGCGGGAGAGGGTGAGCAGTTCTTC.

This clone came up many times. An end of the junction differs from the germline gene, which may be a read error. The rearrangement links TRBV4-3 to TRBJ2-4, with TRBD2 matching 9 bases. The CDR3 has 13 amino acids. Germline loops: CDR1 LGHNA, CDR2 YSLEER. This chain's CDR3 is CASSQDRAGGPVF. The CDR3 coding sequence is TGCGCCAGCAGCCAAGATAGGGCGGGAGGGCCTGTCTTC.

The gene calls are TRBV7-3 and TRBJ2-7; 14 positions match TRBD2. V dropped 7 bases and J dropped 1; count of bases not matched to a gene: 12. The CDR3 extends over 18 amino acids. CDR1 is SGHTA and CDR2 is FQGTGA in the germline V gene. CDR3 loop: CASTPTSGRAYRSYEQYF. The CDR3 nucleotides are TGTGCCAGCACCCCGACTAGCGGGAGGGCCTATCGTTCCTACGAGCAGTACTTC.

This chain connects TRBV6-4 to TRBJ2-2, with 7 nucleotides matching TRBD1. Germline V gene sequence: CDR1 MRHNA, CDR2 SNTAGT. J was trimmed by 7 bases and V by 8 bases; bases with no gene match: 10. The CDR3 length is 14 residues. The CDR3 spells CASRQGSNLGELFF. The CDR3 DNA is TGTGCCAGCCGACAGGGATCAAATCTCGGGGAGCTGTTTTTT.

This clone was observed once. The CDR3 region has the DNA TGTGCCAGCTCACCCAGGACAGGTCTCTCCTACAATGAGCAGTTCTTC. Encoded protein: CASSPRTGLSYNEQFF. The gene calls are TRBV18 and TRBJ2-1, with TRBD1 matching over 7 bases. After removal of 3 bases from V and 0 bases from J, the junction contained 5 bases not matched to a gene. This CDR3 has 16 amino acids. Germline CDR1 is KGHSH and CDR2 is LQKENI.

This rearrangement joins TRBV19 to TRBJ2-1, with TRBD2 matching over 12 bases. Germline V lookup: CDR1 LNHDA, CDR2 SQIVND (reference sequence). The CDR3 is 13 amino acids. After removal of 4 bases from V and 10 bases from J, the junction contained 2 bases not matched to a gene. CDR3 loop: CASSTGTSGEQFF. Here the CDR3 DNA reads TGTGCCAGTAGTACCGGGACTAGCGGGGAGCAGTTCTTC.

The rearrangement uses TRBV4-2 and TRBJ2-1, with D possibly matching TRBD2 (5 bases). Looked up from germline, CDR1 is LGHNA and CDR2 is YNFKEQ. V shed 0 bases and J shed 2 bases, with 8 bases lying between them. The length of the CDR3 is 15 residues. The CDR3 reads CASSQDEGAYNEQFF. The CDR3 DNA sequence: TGTGCCAGCAGCCAAGATGAGGGCGCCTACAATGAGCAGTTCTTC.

This clone was detected a few times. This chain connects TRBV4-3 to TRBJ1-2; 8 nucleotides align to TRBD1. Unmatched junction bases numbered 9, after V lost 0 bases and J lost 9 bases. CDR3 length: 15 amino acids. The V gene's germline CDR1 is LGHNA and CDR2 YSLEER. CDR3 amino acids: CASSQEWDRIDSYTF. CDR3 in DNA: TGCGCCAGCAGCCAAGAATGGGACAGGATCGATAGCTACACCTTC.

V and J are TRBV27 and TRBJ1-1, with 10 bases that match TRBD1. The V and J ends lost 4 bases and 5 bases, in that order; junction bases with no gene match: 7. Germline loops: CDR1 MNHEY, CDR2 SMNVEV (reference sequence). The CDR3 extends over 15 amino acids. The CDR3 is CASSYAGTGVTEAFF. The CDR3 region has the DNA TGTGCCAGCAGTTACGCCGGGACAGGGGTAACTGAAGCTTTCTTT.

The V gene is TRBV6-6, the J gene TRBJ1-1; 9 positions agree with TRBD1. This CDR3 contains 14 residues. J gave up 4 bases and V 7 bases, and 7 bases lay outside the gene matches. Germline V gene sequence: CDR1 MNHNY, CDR2 SVGAGI (reference sequence). CDR3 DNA: TGTGCCAGCACCCGACAGGGGGGGACCACTGAAGCTTTCTTT. It specifies CASTRQGGTTEAFF.

V usage is TRBV21-1 and J usage is TRBJ2-7. TRBV21-1 is noted as a pseudogene. The CDR3 extends over 13 amino acids. In DNA form, the CDR3 reads TGTGCCACCGACCCCAGCGAGGGGTACGAGCAGTACTTC. Protein product: CATDPSEGYEQYF.